This TCR beta chain was identified in a study of vaccination effects on CD4 cells after COVID-19. Unmatched junction bases numbered 2, after V lost 5 bases and J lost 2 bases. This CDR3 has 14 amino acids. Germline CDR1 is SEHNR and CDR2 is FQNEAQ (reference sequence). Assay: immunoSEQ multiplex PCR; the TCRdb copy retains only in-frame clones and omits some. In the table there are tens of thousands of clones, around 75% of which are singletons. In the case of this clone: Its antigen is unknown.

Sequencing was preceded by expansion of antigen-specific CD4+ T cells with viral peptide pools in the ViraFEST assay. Having been cultured for around ten days, the cells underwent CD4+ T cell isolation. Nucleocapsid antibodies were negative in the vaccine recipients, who had never had SARS-CoV-2 infection. The V call is TRBV7-9, the J call TRBJ1-2, with 10 bases that match TRBD1. The TCR comes from a human donor who received a COVID-19 vaccine. Sequenced here: CD4+ T cells from PBMCs cultured with HCoV-OC43 spike peptides, sampled before COVID-19 vaccination. Sample subset: HCoV-OC43 spike overlapping peptide pool stimulation. The CDR3 protein is CASSMDRGNYGYTF. In nucleotides, the CDR3 is TGTGCCAGCAGCATGGACAGGGGGAACTATGGCTACACCTTC.